Each of the 18 T cell receptor beta chains below was sequenced from the same sample in a study of cytomegalovirus exposure and HLA in healthy donors. Primers: 60 Vbeta forward and 13 Jbeta reverse. Profiling relied on immunoSEQ multiplex PCR, and the TCRdb table lists in-frame clones only, not all of them. The sample includes about 170,000 clones, approximately 81% of them seen just once. Sequencing was done on a sample of PBMCs. These receptors were collected from a boy between 2 and 10 years old in good health and CMV-seronegative.

A few counts support this clone. The rearrangement joins TRBV6-1 to TRBJ1-1; possible D gene TRBD1, 5 bases. Deletions cut 1 base from V and 11 bases from J, with 11 bases between. This CDR3 region has 12 residues. Germline assignment: CDR1 MNHNS and CDR2 SASEGT. This CDR3 reads CASSEGGGSAFF. The DNA for the CDR3 is TGTGCCAGCAGTGAAGGGGGGGGGAGTGCTTTCTTT.

This sequence joins TRBV6-6 and TRBJ2-7; perhaps TRBD1 as D (6 bases). Germline CDR1 MNHNY, CDR2 SVGAGI (reference sequence). The ends were cut back, 5 bases at V and 0 bases at J, with 14 bases in the middle. CDR3 size: 15 residues. The CDR3 loop is CASSRRGHDSYEQYF. The CDR3 DNA is TGTGCCAGCAGTCGTAGGGGACATGACTCCTACGAGCAGTACTTC.

The chain joins TRBV20-1 to TRBJ1-1, with D unclear. The V end was cut by 8 bases, the J end by 1 base, with 8 bases between. The CDR3 consists of 11 residues. Germline loops: CDR1 DFQATT, CDR2 SNEGSKA (reference sequence). The CDR3 sequence is CSIFSNTEAFF. DNA of the CDR3: TGCAGTATCTTCTCGAACACTGAAGCTTTCTTT.

The chain couples TRBV6-1 to TRBJ1-1, with 9 positions matching TRBD1. Germline values: CDR1 MNHNS, CDR2 SASEGT. This CDR3 is built from 13 residues. The V gene end was trimmed by 2 bases and the J gene end by 11 bases; junction bases not matched to a gene: 6. CDR3 bases: TGTGCCAGCAGTGAATTTACGACAGGGGGTGCTTTCTTT. This encodes CASSEFTTGGAFF.

This clone came up a few times. This rearrangement joins TRBV6-1 to TRBJ2-7; D not certain. Germline CDR1 and CDR2: MNHNS and SASEGT. There are 11 residues in the CDR3. V was cut by 4 bases and J by 7 bases, with 8 bases left in between. CDR3 coding DNA: TGTGCCAGCAGTGCGGTCTGGGAGCAGTACTTC. Amino acids: CASSAVWEQYF.

The chain uses TRBV18 and TRBJ2-7, with TRBD1 matching over 11 bases. This CDR3 comprises 14 residues. Trimming removed 3 bases from V and 7 bases from J; junction bases left unmatched: 5. Germline V gene sequence: CDR1 KGHSH, CDR2 LQKENI. CDR3 loop: CASSPGTGGLEQYF. The CDR3 DNA sequence: TGTGCCAGCTCACCCGGGACAGGGGGTTTGGAGCAGTACTTC.

The chain employs TRBV7-8 and TRBJ2-1; D is possibly TRBD2 (5 bases). This CDR3 contains 14 residues. V was trimmed by 5 bases and J by 8 bases, leaving 16 bases between them. Germline V gene lookup returns CDR1 SGHVS and CDR2 FQNEAQ. In DNA form, the CDR3 reads TGTGCCAGCAGCACAAGACTAAGGAACGATGAGCAGTTCTTC. Protein sequence: CASSTRLRNDEQFF.

The chain carries TRBV19 and TRBJ2-1; the match to TRBD2 covers 8 bases. Germline V gene sequence: CDR1 LNHDA, CDR2 SQIVND (reference sequence). Trimming cost V 7 bases and J 3 bases; bases outside gene matches: 8. The CDR3 loop spans 15 amino acids. The CDR3 region is CASNPTSGLYNEQFF. CDR3 sequence (DNA): TGTGCCAGTAACCCAACTAGCGGCCTCTACAATGAGCAGTTCTTC.

V usage is TRBV4-1 and J usage is TRBJ1-1; D is possibly TRBD1 (6 bases). V was cut by 3 bases and J by 4 bases, with 24 bases left in between. CDR1 MGHRA and CDR2 YSYEKL come from the germline V gene. The CDR3 consists of 18 residues. In DNA form, the CDR3 reads TGCGCCAGCAGCCAGGTCGGACAGCTGTACTTGAAGCGCACTGAAGCTTTCTTT. As protein: CASSQVGQLYLKRTEAFF.

The CDR3 is CASSLVSGVSTGELFF. CDR3 bases: TGCGCCAGCAGCTTGGTGTCGGGAGTAAGCACCGGGGAGCTGTTTTTT. This chain connects TRBV5-1 to TRBJ2-2; D perhaps matches TRBD2 (6 bases). Germline lookup yields CDR1 SGHRS and CDR2 YFSETQ. This CDR3 is 16 amino acids long. V dropped 0 bases and J dropped 4 bases, with 13 bases sitting between them. The variable domain in full, with the rest retrieved from reference TRBV5-1 and TRBJ2-2, is KAGVTQTPRYLIKTRGQQVTLSCSPISGHRSVSWYQQTPGQGLQFLFEYFSETQRNKGNFPGRFSGRQFSNSRSEMNVSTLELGDSALYLCASSLVSGVSTGELFFGEGSRLTVL.

This chain joins TRBV28 and TRBJ1-2, with no clear D. Germline V gene lookup returns CDR1 MDHEN and CDR2 SYDVKM. CDR3 size: 17 residues. The ends were cut back, 3 bases at V and 6 bases at J, with 23 bases in the middle. The CDR3 sequence: CASSFHAYRGEKNGYTF. The CDR3 DNA is TGTGCCAGCAGTTTCCATGCCTATCGCGGGGAGAAGAATGGCTACACCTTC.

The V gene is TRBV29-1, the J gene TRBJ2-7; 7 bases match TRBD1. CDR3 length: 13 amino acids. With V trimmed by 0 bases and J by 7 bases, 6 bases remained unmatched. Germline CDR1 reads SQVTM; CDR2 reads ANQGSEA. CDR3 sequence (DNA): TGCAGCGTTGAAGATCAGGGGGTTAGGGAGCAGTACTTC. Residues: CSVEDQGVREQYF.

This clone appeared a few times. The chain carries TRBV28 and TRBJ1-2; possibly TRBD1 for D (5 bases). The V gene lost 3 bases and the J gene lost 3 bases, with 8 bases spanning the gap. Germline CDR1 is MDHEN and CDR2 is SYDVKM. The CDR3 runs 13 residues. The CDR3 coding sequence is TGTGCCAGCAGTTTCGGGGGGGACTATGGCTACACCTTC. It codes for CASSFGGDYGYTF.

The CDR3 bases are TGTGCCAGCAGCGTAGAAGCCCTCGCGAACACCGGGGAGCTGTTTTTT. It yields the protein CASSVEALANTGELFF. V is TRBV9 and J is TRBJ2-2; D uncertain. The CDR3 is made up of 16 amino acids. Trimming shortened V by 0 bases and J by 0 bases, and 9 bases separated the two germline ends. Looked up from germline, CDR1 is SGDLS and CDR2 is YYNGEE.

J is TRBJ2-2 and V is TRBV28, with a weak D call TRBD2 (6 bases). Germline V lookup: CDR1 MDHEN, CDR2 SYDVKM. Trimming pared 7 bases from V and 6 bases from J, leaving 21 bases between. CDR3 size: 16 residues. CDR3 nucleotide sequence: TGTGCCAGCAACCCTCCCCGGGACTTCCAGGCCGGGGAGCTGTTTTTT. This codes for CASNPPRDFQAGELFF.

The genes are TRBV10-2 and TRBJ2-7; D is possibly TRBD1 (5 bases). CDR3 length equals 13 residues. V gave up 2 bases and J gave up 3 bases, with 8 bases separating them. CDR1 and CDR2 from the germline V gene are WSHSY and SAAADI. The CDR3 region has the DNA TGCGCCAGCAGTGAGGGGGCAGTCTACGAGCAGTACTTC. This translates into CASSEGAVYEQYF.

The J gene is TRBJ1-1, the V gene TRBV2, with D tentatively TRBD1 (6 bases). This CDR3 is built from 14 residues. Germline values: CDR1 SNHLY, CDR2 FYNNEI. The V gene lost 7 bases and the J gene lost 6 bases, with 18 bases spanning the gap. The CDR3 DNA follows: TGTGCCAGCAACGCCTACAGGGCAGGGGCTGAAGCTTTCTTT. It yields the protein CASNAYRAGAEAFF.

This chain uses TRBV7-9 with TRBJ2-3; possibly TRBD1 for D (6 bases). Germline V gene data show CDR1 as SEHNR and CDR2 as FQNEAQ (reference sequence). The CDR3 length is 16 residues. V shed 3 bases and J shed 5 bases, with 18 bases lying between them. CDR3 residues: CASSFPAGVVLDTQYF. The CDR3 bases are TGTGCCAGCAGCTTCCCTGCAGGGGTAGTTTTAGATACGCAGTATTTT.